The 21 T cell receptor beta chains below come from one sample, sequenced in a study of vaccination and CD4 T cells after COVID-19 (dated by TCRdb to between 2021 and 2024). What these receptors recognize is not known. The library was built by means of PCR. TCRdb shows the sequencer as Illumina iSeq 100. TCR sequencing of DNA from cultured CD4+ T cells used the Oncomine TCR Beta short-read assay at the Johns Hopkins FTIC core. In TCRdb, the public reads were trimmed at Q25 with fastp and aligned with MiXCR, with productive beta chains retained. All rows with the same CDR3 protein become a single entry with the most common DNA and genes. The sample contains more than 20,000 distinct CDR3 sequences, roughly 52% of them found a single time. Roughly 30% of the sample goes to the ten largest clones. The treatment or condition label corresponds to: roughly 10-day PBMC culture with coronavirus spike peptide pools or control peptides (ViraFEST assay).

This material consisted of CD4+ T cells from blood, cultured in vitro, taken before SARS-CoV-2 vaccination. These receptors originate from a human donor who received a COVID-19 vaccine.

The chain uses TRBV12-5 and TRBJ2-5, with TRBD1 matching 7 bases. CDR1 LGHNT and CDR2 FRNRAP come from the germline V gene. V lost 1 base, J lost 9 bases, and 5 bases stayed unmatched. The CDR3 has 13 amino acids. Here the CDR3 reads CASGLDPQGAQYF. CDR3 nucleotides: TGTGCTAGTGGTTTGGACCCCCAGGGGGCCCAGTACTTC.

The V and J genes are TRBV6-5 and TRBJ1-1; TRBD1 is a possible D gene (6 bases). Germline V CDR1 and CDR2: MNHEY, SVGAGI. The CDR3 sequence is 13 residues long. V was pared by 3 bases and J by 5 bases, with 10 bases between. CDR3 nucleotide sequence: TGTGCCAGCAGTTATGGGGGGCAGACTGAAGCTTTCTTT. Translation: CASSYGGQTEAFF.

V and J are TRBV24-1 and TRBJ2-2, with D uncertain. V was clipped by 4 bases and J by 6 bases, with 5 bases between them. There are 12 residues in the CDR3. CDR1 and CDR2 (germline): KGHDR, SFDVKD. The CDR3 region has the DNA TGTGCCACCAGTGACCCTCCCGGGGAGCTGTTTTTT. Protein sequence: CATSDPPGELFF.

The rearrangement joins TRBV30 to TRBJ1-1, with D hard to call. The CDR3 is made up of 14 amino acids. The V end lost 2 bases, the J end lost 0 bases, and 10 bases lay between the germline ends. Germline V lookup: CDR1 GTSNPN, CDR2 SVGIG (reference sequence). As DNA, the CDR3 is TGTGCCTGGAGTAGAGGACGGATGAACACTGAAGCTTTCTTT. Its translation is CAWSRGRMNTEAFF.

This chain joins TRBV14 and TRBJ1-1; D is unclear. There are 13 residues in the CDR3. The V gene's germline CDR1 is SGHDN and CDR2 FVKESK. V was trimmed by 1 base and J by 11 bases, leaving 14 bases between them. The CDR3 loop is CASSQVFSPGAFF. For the CDR3, the DNA is TGTGCCAGCAGCCAAGTGTTTTCTCCGGGCGCTTTCTTT.

The rearrangement links TRBV24-1 to TRBJ2-7; 9 bases fit TRBD1. After removal of 5 bases from V and 3 bases from J, the junction contained 10 bases not matched to a gene. The CDR3 spans 16 residues. Germline V gives CDR1 KGHDR, CDR2 SFDVKD. CDR3 DNA: TGTGCCACCAGTGGACCGGCCCGGACAGGGGACTACGAGCAGTACTTC. Amino acids: CATSGPARTGDYEQYF.

In this sample, this clonotype turned up a few times. The chain couples TRBV2 to TRBJ2-3; 9 positions agree with TRBD1. CDR1 and CDR2 from the germline V gene are SNHLY and FYNNEI. The CDR3 length is 15 residues. The V segment lost 6 bases and the J segment 4 bases; nucleotides outside the gene matches: 8. The CDR3 coding sequence is TGTGCCAGCAGACCTGGACAGGGGAGTGCAGATACGCAGTATTTT. This translates into CASRPGQGSADTQYF.

The table lists this clonotype with a few counts. The V and J genes are TRBV6-1 and TRBJ1-1; D is undetermined. CDR1 and CDR2 (germline): MNHNS, SASEGT. CDR3 length: 12 amino acids. V was clipped by 5 bases and J by 4 bases, with 8 bases between them. The CDR3 bases are TGTGCCAGCAGTCCTCGGCTCACTGAAGCTTTCTTT. Its protein product is CASSPRLTEAFF.

This clonotype was observed a few times. The V call is TRBV7-2, the J call TRBJ2-3, with TRBD2 matching over 7 bases. V shed 4 bases, J shed 7 bases, and the junction held 2 bases outside the gene matches. CDR3 length: 12 residues. The germline CDR1 and CDR2 sequences are SGHTA and FQGNSA. CDR3 bases: TGTGCCAGCAGCTCGGGACTACATACGCAGTATTTT. Translating it yields CASSSGLHTQYF.

CDR3 DNA: TGTGCCAGCAGTGAACAGGACAATGAGCAGTTCTTC. Translating it yields CASSEQDNEQFF. The genes are TRBV2 and TRBJ2-1, with D unclear. CDR3 length: 12 amino acids. CDR1 and CDR2 from the germline V gene are SNHLY and FYNNEI. Trimming stripped 2 bases from V and 5 bases from J, with 4 bases between.

In this sample, this clonotype turned up a few times. The V call is TRBV25-1, the J call TRBJ2-4, with D possibly being TRBD2 (7 bases). With 1 base removed from V and 6 bases from J, the gap between germline ends came to 13 bases. The germline CDR1 and CDR2 sequences are MGHDK and SYGVNS. The CDR3 contains 15 residues. CDR3 residues: CASSEFAGEGNIQYF. The CDR3 DNA sequence: TGTGCCAGCAGTGAATTCGCAGGGGAGGGAAACATTCAGTACTTC.

The DNA of the CDR3 is TGTGCCAGCAGCCCGAGCCCCGGACTGATAGAAGCTTTCTTT. Translating it yields CASSPSPGLIEAFF. The chain carries TRBV9 and TRBJ1-1, with unresolved D. CDR1 and CDR2 from the germline V gene are SGDLS and YYNGEE. The CDR3 is 14 residues long. Trimming shortened V by 4 bases and J by 8 bases, and 18 bases separated the two germline ends.

This chain joins TRBV19 and TRBJ1-5; D gene unclear. Germline assignment: CDR1 LNHDA and CDR2 SQIVND (reference sequence). This CDR3 is built from 17 residues. Deletions cut 1 base from V and 6 bases from J, with 19 bases between. This CDR3 reads CASSIGVSYIAGQPQHF. CDR3 bases: TGTGCCAGTAGTATAGGAGTGTCCTACATCGCGGGTCAGCCCCAGCATTTT.

Remarks on this clonotype: This sequence may be a read error, since a much larger clone differs from it by one base. This chain connects TRBV7-8 to TRBJ1-3; D gene ambiguous. Germline lookup yields CDR1 SGHVS and CDR2 FQNEAQ. This CDR3 spans 16 amino acids. The CDR3 here is CASSLQTPDSRNTIYF. The CDR3 DNA is TGTGCCAGCAGCTTACAAACCCCCGACTCTAGAAACACCATATATTTT.

This clonotype turned up a few times. The chain employs TRBV30 and TRBJ1-6, with 7 bases lining up with TRBD1. The CDR3 is made up of 15 amino acids. Unmatched junction bases numbered 6, after V lost 2 bases and J lost 5 bases. In germline, CDR1 is GTSNPN, CDR2 SVGIG (reference sequence). The CDR3 sequence: CAWSRRGLNNSPLHF. The CDR3 nucleotides are TGTGCCTGGAGTCGGAGGGGGCTCAATAATTCACCCCTCCACTTT.

This clonotype occurred a few times. This chain connects TRBV19 to TRBJ1-2; D ambiguous. The germline V gene has CDR1 LNHDA and CDR2 SQIVND (reference sequence). Trimming left V 4 bases short and J 2 bases short, with 5 bases between. The CDR3 has 12 amino acids. The CDR3 region has the DNA TGTGCCAGTAGTAATCGGAACTATGGCTACACCTTC. It codes for CASSNRNYGYTF.

This sequence joins TRBV11-2 and TRBJ1-1, with D unclear. The V gene's germline CDR1 is SGHAT and CDR2 FQNNGV. CDR3 length equals 14 residues. V dropped 0 bases and J dropped 1 base, with 6 bases sitting between them. CDR3 sequence: CASSLDYQNTEAFF. Here the CDR3 DNA reads TGTGCCAGCAGCTTAGATTACCAGAACACTGAAGCTTTCTTT. Drawing the rest from reference TRBV11-2 and TRBJ1-1, the complete variable domain is EAGVAQSPRYKIIEKRQSVAFWCNPISGHATLYWYQQILGQGPKLLIQFQNNGVVDDSQLPKDRFSAERLKGVDSTLKIQPAKLEDSAVYLCASSLDYQNTEAFFGQGTRLTVV.

In DNA form, the CDR3 reads TGCGCCAGCAGCTTACATCACAGGGGGGTAAATTCACCCCTCCACTTT. Translating gives CASSLHHRGVNSPLHF. This chain joins TRBV5-1 and TRBJ1-6, with TRBD1 identical over 8 bases. Trimming took 2 bases from V and 7 from J; bases not matched to a gene: 8. Germline lookup yields CDR1 SGHRS and CDR2 YFSETQ. CDR3 length: 16 amino acids.

The chain employs TRBV19 and TRBJ1-1, with TRBD1 matching 9 bases. Per the germline V gene, CDR1 is LNHDA and CDR2 is SQIVND (reference sequence). V gave up 6 bases and J gave up 2 bases; unmatched junction bases: 7. The length of the CDR3 is 15 residues. DNA of the CDR3: TGTGCCAGTAGCCTTCGACAGGGGGTCAACACTGAAGCTTTCTTT. Protein product: CASSLRQGVNTEAFF.

On this clonotype: One end of the junction is discordant with germline, which a read error may explain. CDR3: CACSLDRGANEQYF. The CDR3 DNA is TGTGCCTGCAGCTTAGATAGGGGAGCGAACGAGCAGTACTTC. The chain uses TRBV11-2 and TRBJ2-7; D might be TRBD1 or TRBD2, each matching 5 bases. Per the germline V gene, CDR1 is SGHAT and CDR2 is FQNNGV. The CDR3 is made up of 14 amino acids.

The chain links TRBV7-9 to TRBJ2-3; 8 bases fit TRBD2. The V gene end was trimmed by 8 bases and the J gene end by 3 bases; junction bases not matched to a gene: 4. Germline CDR1 reads SEHNR; CDR2 reads FQNEAQ (reference sequence). There are 13 residues in the CDR3. CDR3: CASRGLATDTQYF. The CDR3 DNA follows: TGTGCCAGCCGCGGACTAGCAACAGATACGCAGTATTTT.